These T cell receptor beta chains were read from a single sample in a study of T cells in Graves' hyperthyroidism and ophthalmopathy. TCRdb ran MiXCR on the multiplex PCR reads and lists one entry per CDR3 protein. The sample carries fewer than 550,000 distinct CDR3 sequences, approximately 24% recorded once. Sequencing was performed on blood. These receptors all come from a woman aged 30 to 39 with Graves' ophthalmopathy. CDR3s include the opening cysteine and the closing phenylalanine or tryptophan. D genes are given only for firm matches. Some rows have no size entry. The others give once, few or many, or a class for an expanded clone.

J gene,clone size,V gene,D gene,CDR3 DNA,CDR3 protein
TRBJ2-2,many,TRBV11-1,NA,TGTGCCAGCAGCTTCGCAGGGTCCTCATGGGGGGAGCTGTTTTTT,CASSFAGSSWGELFF
TRBJ2-4,few,TRBV3-1,NA,TGTGCCAGCAGCCGGACTGAGGAAAACATTCAGTACTTC,CASSRTEENIQYF
TRBJ2-2,many,TRBV6-4,NA,TGTGCCAGCAGTGTAATGGCAGGGGACACCGGGGAGCTGTTTTTT,CASSVMAGDTGELFF
TRBJ2-1,few,TRBV19,TRBD2,TGTGCCAGTAGTATTGGGACTAGTTTCGAAAATGAGCAGTTCTTC,CASSIGTSFENEQFF
TRBJ2-7,many,TRBV7-2,NA,TGTGCCAGCAGCTTATTTACCTACGAGCAGTACTTC,CASSLFTYEQYF
TRBJ2-7,many,TRBV12-3/TRBV12-4,NA,TGTGCCAGCAGTTTATTGCTCTACGAGCAGTACTTC,CASSLLLYEQYF
TRBJ1-2,many,TRBV28,TRBD1,TGTGCCAGCAGTTTCCCGGACAGGGGTGAAGGCTACACCTTC,CASSFPDRGEGYTF
TRBJ2-5,few,TRBV2,NA,TGTGCCAGCAGGGCCGGTATGCATTCCCAAGAGACCCAGTACTTC,CASRAGMHSQETQYF
TRBJ2-7,many,TRBV6-1,NA,TGTGCCAGCAGTATCCGGGACCCAGCCTACGAGCAGTACTTC,CASSIRDPAYEQYF
TRBJ1-2,NA,TRBV6-1,TRBD1,TGTGCCAGCAGATCCGGGACAGGGGACCATGGCTACACCTTC,CASRSGTGDHGYTF
TRBJ1-1,many,TRBV29-1,NA,TGCAGCGTTGAAGTGCCGACTGCTGAAGCTTTCTTT,CSVEVPTAEAFF
TRBJ2-2,NA,TRBV20-1,TRBD1,TGCAGTGCTCGGGGACAGGGGAACACCGGGGAGCTGTTTTTT,CSARGQGNTGELFF
TRBJ2-7,many,TRBV12-3/TRBV12-4,TRBD1,TGTGCCAGCAGTCTCTCTCCGGGACAGGGCTACGAGCAGTACTTC,CASSLSPGQGYEQYF
TRBJ2-2,NA,TRBV14,NA,TGTGCCAGCAGCCAAGCGGGGGTACCTCACACCGGGGAGCTGTTTTTT,CASSQAGVPHTGELFF
TRBJ1-1,NA,TRBV10-3,NA,TGTGCCTCCCGAGGAGGTGACACTGAAGCTTTCTTT,CASRGGDTEAFF